One T cell receptor beta chain is described in this entry. One end of the junction is discordant with germline, which a read error may explain. The sample belongs to a study of tumor and adjacent non-tumor tissue in lung cancer. RNA was extracted from bulk tissue without any cell sorting. Three rounds of nested PCR, following a modified ARM-PCR protocol, produced the TCRbeta library. TCRdb itself ran the multiplex PCR reads through MiXCR, one entry per CDR3 protein. The table records under 95,000 distinct CDR3 sequences, 61% of them present only once. The sample consisted of lung tumor tissue. The receptor was isolated from a man in his 70s with non-small cell lung cancer.

This chain's CDR3 is CDSSLHGGDCYTF. The CDR3 nucleotides read TGTGACAGCAGTTTACATGGGGGGGATTGCTACACCTTC. The J gene is TRBJ1-2, the V gene TRBV28, with D possibly matching TRBD1 (5 bases). The CDR3 runs 13 residues. Germline values: CDR1 MDHEN, CDR2 SYDVKM.